This entry lists 13 T cell receptor beta chains sequenced from one sample in a study of blood T cell repertoires in COVID-19. Profiling relied on immunoSEQ multiplex PCR, and the TCRdb table lists in-frame clones only, not all of them. Counted here are over 250,000 clones, about 90% occurring once; the ten biggest clones make up around 1.9%. Material for sequencing was PBMCs or T cells enriched from blood (not recorded which). These TCRs come from a woman aged 60-75 years who had recovered from COVID-19.

This sequence joins TRBV28 and TRBJ1-2; D ambiguous. The V gene lost 3 bases and the J gene lost 0 bases, with 8 bases spanning the gap. There are 14 residues in the CDR3. CDR1 is MDHEN, CDR2 SYDVKM, per germline. CDR3 in DNA: TGTGCCAGCAGTTTCCCTGTAGCTAACTATGGCTACACCTTC. Protein product: CASSFPVANYGYTF.

The chain is built from TRBV3-1 (or the pseudogene TRBV3-2) and TRBJ2-1, with 8 bases identical to TRBD1. The CDR3 is 14 amino acids. CDR1 is LGHDT, CDR2 YNNKEL, per germline (reference sequence). J gave up 2 bases and V 8 bases, and 5 bases lay outside the gene matches. The CDR3 DNA follows: TGTGCCAGCGCCCGGACAGGGACCTACAATGAGCAGTTCTTC. It is translated as CASARTGTYNEQFF.

The chain links TRBV19 to TRBJ2-1, with 9 bases matching TRBD2. The trim removed 1 base at V and 1 base at J, leaving 5 bases unmatched. This CDR3 has 17 amino acids. The germline V gene encodes CDR1 LNHDA and CDR2 SQIVND (reference sequence). In DNA form, the CDR3 reads TGTGCCAGTAGTATAGGGGCGGGAGGGGTGTCCTACAATGAGCAGTTCTTC. Amino acids: CASSIGAGGVSYNEQFF. Together with reference TRBV19 and TRBJ2-1, the CDR3 gives the full variable domain: DGGITQSPKYLFRKEGQNVTLSCEQNLNHDAMYWYRQDPGQGLRLIYYSQIVNDFQKGDIAEGYSVSREKKESFPLTVTSAQKNPTAFYLCASSIGAGGVSYNEQFFGPGTRLTVL.

The gene calls are TRBV27 and TRBJ1-2, with TRBD1 matching over 7 bases. The CDR3 is 13 residues long. J was trimmed by 8 bases and V by 3 bases; bases with no gene match: 6. Germline V gene data show CDR1 as MNHEY and CDR2 as SMNVEV (reference sequence). CDR3 DNA: TGTGCCAGCAGTTTTGACAGGGTACGGGGCTACACCTTC. Its translation: CASSFDRVRGYTF.

This clone was seen more than once but under ten times. CDR3 residues: CAWSLGGSSGNTIYF. Here the CDR3 DNA reads TGTGCCTGGAGTCTCGGGGGATCTTCTGGAAACACCATATATTTT. J is TRBJ1-3 and V is TRBV30; tentative D call: TRBD1 (5 bases). The V and J ends lost 2 bases and 1 base respectively, with 12 bases between them. The germline V gene has CDR1 GTSNPN and CDR2 SVGIG (reference sequence). The CDR3 extends over 15 amino acids.

The chain is built from TRBV5-1 and TRBJ2-7; 10 positions agree with TRBD1. Trimming at V came to 6 bases and at J to 0 bases, leaving 3 bases not matched to a gene. Per the germline V gene, CDR1 is SGHRS and CDR2 is YFSETQ. The CDR3 runs to 14 residues. The CDR3 protein is CASKGQGSSYEQYF. The CDR3 nucleotides are TGCGCCAGCAAGGGACAGGGGAGCTCCTACGAGCAGTACTTC.

Remarks on this clone: This sample also contains other DNA sequences that code for the same CDR3. This sequence joins TRBV5-1 and TRBJ2-5, with D tentatively TRBD2 (5 bases). Germline loops: CDR1 SGHRS, CDR2 YFSETQ. Deletions cut 4 bases from V and 3 bases from J, with 10 bases between. The CDR3 loop spans 13 amino acids. The CDR3 region is CASSPTGKETQYF. The CDR3 bases are TGCGCCAGCAGCCCTACCGGGAAAGAGACCCAGTACTTC.

V gene TRBV10-3 combines with J gene TRBJ1-2; weak D call: TRBD1 (6 bases). The germline V gene encodes CDR1 ENHRY and CDR2 SYGVKD. Trimming cost V 7 bases and J 6 bases, with 15 bases left between them. This CDR3 is 13 amino acids long. The CDR3 reads CAITRPGADGYTF. In nucleotides, the CDR3 is TGTGCCATCACACGCCCAGGGGCGGATGGCTACACCTTC.

The V gene is TRBV5-4, the J gene TRBJ1-1, with a tentative D call TRBD1 (5 bases). The CDR3 contains 12 residues. Germline-derived CDR1 and CDR2 are SGHNT and YYREEE (reference sequence). Trimming left V 2 bases short and J 7 bases short, with 9 bases between. CDR3 sequence reads: CASSFQGGEAFF. CDR3 DNA: TGTGCCAGCAGCTTTCAGGGAGGTGAAGCTTTCTTT. Supplemented by reference TRBV5-4 and TRBJ1-1, the full variable domain reads ETGVTQSPTHLIKTRGQQVTLRCSSQSGHNTVSWYQQALGQGPQFIFQYYREEENGRGNFPPRFSGLQFPNYSSELNVNALELDDSALYLCASSFQGGEAFFGQGTRLTVV.

This rearrangement joins TRBV4-2 to TRBJ1-6; tentative D call: TRBD1 (6 bases). The length of the CDR3 is 16 residues. V dropped 1 base and J dropped 6 bases, with 13 bases sitting between them. Germline-derived CDR1 and CDR2 are LGHNA and YNFKEQ. CDR3 loop: CASSQANRASNSPLHF. CDR3 in DNA: TGTGCCAGCAGCCAAGCAAACAGGGCTTCTAATTCACCCCTCCACTTT.

The V and J genes are TRBV6-6 and TRBJ1-2; D remains ambiguous. The V gene's germline CDR1 is MNHNY and CDR2 SVGAGI (reference sequence). The CDR3 loop spans 14 amino acids. The ends were cut back, 5 bases at V and 0 bases at J, with 10 bases in the middle. The DNA of the CDR3 is TGTGCCAGCAGTACAGTCTCGGCTAACTATGGCTACACCTTC. Encoded protein: CASSTVSANYGYTF.

This chain uses TRBV5-1 with TRBJ1-1; tentatively, D is TRBD1 (5 bases). V gave up 3 bases and J gave up 1 base, with 16 bases separating them. Germline V gene data show CDR1 as SGHRS and CDR2 as YFSETQ. This CDR3 is built from 16 residues. CDR3 residues: CASSYEARATNTEAFF. The CDR3 region has the DNA TGCGCCAGCAGCTACGAGGCCAGGGCAACGAACACTGAAGCTTTCTTT.

This chain uses TRBV10-3 with TRBJ2-1; 16 bases line up with TRBD2. CDR3 length equals 18 residues. Unmatched junction bases numbered 6, after V lost 7 bases and J lost 0 bases. CDR1 is ENHRY and CDR2 is SYGVKD in the germline V gene. In DNA form, the CDR3 reads TGTGCCATCACCGGGACTAGCGGGGGGGCGGGCTCCTACAATGAGCAGTTCTTC. Translating gives CAITGTSGGAGSYNEQFF.